What follows is one TCR beta chain and its context. The sequenced target, TCR beta, came from blood CD8+ and CD4+ T cells. In contrast to the negatively isolated CD8+ and CD4+ T cells, TEMRA cells were FACS-enriched. This entry is derived from a study of CD8 T cells in Susac syndrome. The overall study: When blood was drawn, the patients with Susac syndrome were therapy-naive, on corticosteroids, or on intravenous immunoglobulin alone.

Reverse transcription used about 0.5 to 1 ug RNA and random hexamers. TCRdb fed the immunoSEQ multiplex PCR reads into MiXCR, producing one record per CDR3 protein. The data show 120,000 or so distinct CDR3 sequences, approximately 96% seen once. The CDR3 loop spans 16 amino acids. Trimming took off 5 bases at V and 0 bases at J, with 14 bases between the two ends. The chain has TRBV12-3 or TRBV12-4 and TRBJ2-1, with a weak D call TRBD2 (5 bases). The sequence was collected from a human donor with Susac syndrome. The sequenced material came from CD8+ T cells from PBMCs. The CDR3 sequence: CASSDSATRSYNEQFF. The CDR3 DNA is TGTGCCAGCAGTGATAGCGCAACTCGCTCCTACAATGAGCAGTTCTTC.